This T cell receptor beta chain was found in a study of blood T cell repertoires in COVID-19. Background on the study: The origin of the acute and convalescent COVID-19 samples was the United States, Italy and Spain.

Method: immunoSEQ multiplex PCR; TCRdb's copy keeps in-frame clones and lacks some. The sample records about 140,000 clones, about 90% being singletons. Sequencing was carried out using peripheral blood. The sequence was obtained from a woman of 80 years or more with acute or convalescent COVID-19.

CDR3 sequence reads: CASKDRTGVGYTF. CDR3 nucleotides: TGTGCCAGCAAGGACAGGACAGGGGTCGGCTACACCTTC. The J gene is TRBJ1-2, the V gene TRBV28; TRBD1 aligns across 9 bases. Germline V gene lookup returns CDR1 MDHEN and CDR2 SYDVKM. V gave up 7 bases and J gave up 8 bases; unmatched junction bases: 8. This CDR3 spans 13 amino acids.